The 9 T cell receptor beta chains reported below all come from one sample, sequenced in a study of blood T cells in healthy people across ages. Through a sample-barcoded 5' primer and a J-beta primer mix, a second PCR was run for 7 to 11 cycles. Each CDR3 protein gets one entry after TCRdb re-called the 5' RACE reads with MiXCR. The sample has 600,000 to 800,000 distinct CDR3 sequences, under 65% seen once. Sequencing was done on a sample of blood. The receptors here all came from a woman older than 75 in good health.

The CDR3: CASSLALGAEYNEQFF. CDR3 in DNA: TGTGCCAGCAGCTTAGCGCTAGGGGCAGAATACAATGAGCAGTTCTTC. The chain joins TRBV7-2 to TRBJ2-1; perhaps TRBD1 as D (5 bases). Germline values: CDR1 SGHTA, CDR2 FQGNSA. The CDR3 spans 16 residues. Trimming took 0 bases from V and 4 from J, leaving 13 bases between them.

For this clonotype: A much larger clone sits a single nucleotide away, making a read error possible. The CDR3 loop reads CAWSVSGIKEQFF. CDR3 bases: TGTGCCTGGAGTGTATCCGGGATTAAGGAGCAGTTCTTC. This chain connects TRBV30 to TRBJ2-1; D is possibly TRBD2 (5 bases). This CDR3 contains 13 residues. Looked up from germline, CDR1 is GTSNPN and CDR2 is SVGIG (reference sequence). V was clipped by 0 bases and J by 10 bases, with 13 bases between them.

Turning to this clonotype: This may be a read error: a much more frequent sequence differs by one nucleotide. The V gene is TRBV14, the J gene TRBJ1-4, with D possibly being TRBD1 (5 bases). Germline loops: CDR1 SGHDN, CDR2 FVKESK. The CDR3 length is 15 residues. The DNA for the CDR3 is TGTGCCAGCAACCAACAAGCAGGGTCGGGAGGAAAACTGTTTTTT. Protein sequence: CASNQQAGSGGKLFF.

The genes are TRBV11-2 and TRBJ2-1; possibly TRBD1 for D (5 bases). Trimming stripped 1 base from V and 11 bases from J, with 18 bases between. Germline V gene lookup returns CDR1 SGHAT and CDR2 FQNNGV. There are 15 residues in the CDR3. The CDR3 bases are TGTGCCAGCAGCTTAGGTGGGGCTGTCAGCAGGAAGCAGTTCTTC. Translation gives CASSLGGAVSRKQFF.

This clonotype was seen many times. The chain couples TRBV20-1 to TRBJ2-1; 10 nucleotides line up with TRBD1. Trimming cost V 0 bases and J 3 bases; bases outside gene matches: 8. The CDR3 runs to 17 residues. CDR1 and CDR2 from the germline V gene are DFQATT and SNEGSKA (reference sequence). The CDR3 loop is CSARDEGWTGGYNEQFF. In DNA, the CDR3 is TGCAGTGCTAGAGATGAGGGTTGGACAGGGGGCTACAATGAGCAGTTCTTC.

For this clonotype: This may be a read error, as it is one base from a much larger clone. V gene TRBV14 combines with J gene TRBJ2-1; tentative D call: TRBD2 (6 bases). Trimming shortened V by 0 bases and J by 11 bases, and 20 bases separated the two germline ends. The CDR3 length is 16 residues. Germline CDR1 SGHDN, CDR2 FVKESK. The DNA of the CDR3 is TGTGCCAGCAGCCAAGAGCCCCGTGGAGGGGTGATGAAGCAGTTCTTC. It codes for CASSQEPRGGVMKQFF.

V is TRBV25-1 and J is TRBJ1-6; 9 bases line up with TRBD1. The CDR3 spans 17 residues. V lost 5 bases and J lost 1; bases outside the gene matches: 6. The germline V gene encodes CDR1 MGHDK and CDR2 SYGVNS. CDR3 in amino acids: CASSLAGTGSYNSPLHF. The DNA for the CDR3 is TGTGCCAGCAGTTTAGCCGGGACAGGGTCCTATAATTCACCCCTCCACTTT.

V gene TRBV10-3 combines with J gene TRBJ1-6; maybe TRBD1 (5 bases). Germline assignment: CDR1 ENHRY and CDR2 SYGVKD. CDR3 length equals 15 residues. Between the trimmed V and J ends, which lost 6 bases and 4 bases, there was a span of 13 bases. Here the CDR3 reads CAISAGTAYNSPLHF. CDR3 DNA: TGTGCCATCAGCGCCGGGACGGCGTATAATTCACCCCTCCACTTT.

The genes are TRBV7-2 and TRBJ2-5; 7 positions match TRBD2. CDR3 length: 15 residues. Trimming took 6 bases from V and 5 from J; bases not matched to a gene: 12. The V gene's germline CDR1 is SGHTA and CDR2 FQGNSA. As DNA, the CDR3 is TGTGCCAGCAGTTTGCTCGGCGGGGGAGGGGAGACCCAGTACTTC. Amino acid sequence: CASSLLGGGGETQYF.